This T cell receptor beta chain was identified in a study of blood T cells in healthy people across ages. Using a J-beta primer mix together with a sample-barcoded 5' primer, a second PCR was run for about 6 to 12 cycles. Each of the cDNA molecules was tagged by a template-switch adaptor with 12 random nucleotides. All samples gave at least 2.5 million CDR3-containing paired-end reads. TCRdb re-called the 5' RACE reads with MiXCR, one entry per CDR3 protein. The table shows around 1.5 million distinct CDR3 sequences, with 30% to 35% occurring only once. Material: blood. The receptor comes from a woman in her thirties in good health.

This CDR3 is CASSPGEDPQETQYF. In DNA form, the CDR3 reads TGTGCCAGCAGCCCAGGGGAGGACCCTCAAGAGACCCAGTACTTC. This sequence joins TRBV9 and TRBJ2-5, with D perhaps matching TRBD1 or TRBD2 (6 bases each). Trimming took off 4 bases at V and 2 bases at J, with 15 bases between the two ends. CDR1 SGDLS and CDR2 YYNGEE come from the germline V gene. The CDR3 has 15 amino acids.